The clone carrying this TCR beta chain showed up just a few times. Its matching antigen is unknown. TCRdb redid the calling of the 5' RACE reads with MiXCR, one entry per CDR3 protein. Of hundreds of thousands of distinct CDR3 sequences detected, around 6.9% appear once; the ten largest clones hold 1.9%. This specimen belongs to a study of identical twins. Whole-study findings and limits: Insertions were fewer in abundant cord blood beta clonotypes, whereas memory repertoires showed none of this pattern. Conclusions came from cross-sectional statistical analysis, not from following the same donors.

V lost 2 bases, J lost 6 bases, and 9 bases stayed unmatched. Germline values: CDR1 MDHEN, CDR2 SYDVKM. This CDR3 spans 15 amino acids. This same sample was also taken into another study, of yellow fever vaccine responses in identical twins.

The TCR was taken from a woman younger than 30 in good health. The J gene is TRBJ2-5, the V gene TRBV28, with 7 bases lining up with TRBD2. The sequenced material came from memory (CD45RO+) T cells sorted from blood. This CDR3 reads CASSLSGRASKTQYF. The CDR3 region has the DNA TGTGCCAGCAGTTTAAGTGGGAGGGCCTCGAAGACCCAGTACTTC.